A selection of T cell receptor beta chains follows, all from one sample in a study of radiotherapy plus CTLA-4 blockade in lung cancer. Generated by immunoSEQ multiplex PCR, the TCRdb table keeps only in-frame clones and is missing some. The sample contains over 95,000 clones, roughly 79% of which appear only once. The sample was peripheral blood, taken from a patient treated with radiotherapy plus ipilimumab. Receptors were obtained from a human donor with non-small cell lung cancer who had a partial response to radiotherapy plus ipilimumab. Some clones in this sample may be carry-over from other donors' samples. CDR3s leave out the opening cysteine and the closing phenylalanine or tryptophan.

TRBJ1-2 | TRBV28 | ASSSKHLTRGHGYT
TRBJ1-2 | TRBV5-5 | ASSFTSNYGYT
TRBJ2-7 | TRBV5-1 | ASSGGAGASPYEQY
TRBJ2-3 | TRBV19 | ASSLDSGVDTQY
TRBJ2-1 | TRBV28 | ASSLRDLLGGNEQF
TRBJ2-7 | TRBV28 | ASSQNPGQGAGEQY
TRBJ1-1 | TRBV28 | ASSRPQGRGTEAF
TRBJ1-1 | TRBV5-4 | ASSLGGGANTEAF
TRBJ2-3 | TRBV29-1 | SAGQGGTDTQY
TRBJ1-3 | TRBV15 | ATSSRDSPNTIY
TRBJ2-1 | TRBV18 | ASSPPDRGGDNEQF
TRBJ1-2 | TRBV29-1 | SVDDFNYGYT
TRBJ2-1 | TRBV15 | ATKGQGSYNEQF
NA | TRBV14 | ASSRLGAGAYEQY
TRBJ2-1 | TRBV18 | ASSRGQYNEQF
TRBJ2-7 | TRBV4-1 | ASSPLDSFDEQY
TRBJ1-6 | TRBV7-2 | ASRENPGHSNSPLH
TRBJ1-3 | TRBV18 | ASSPNQAYGNTIY
TRBJ1-1 | TRBV30 | AWSVRYGSMNTEAF
TRBJ1-5 | TRBV19 | ASSKSGTRTSQPQH
TRBJ1-5 | TRBV28 | ASIGTGQGISNQPQH
TRBJ1-4 | TRBV9 | ASSVYGRSTNEKLF
TRBJ1-6 | TRBV30 | AWSSTGSSYNSPLH
TRBJ2-5 | TRBV5-6 | ASSDPGLAEETQY
NA | TRBV11-1 | ASSRSGRGAEQY
TRBJ2-3 | TRBV7-9 | ASSWPGGRPDTQY
TRBJ2-1 | TRBV11-2 | ASSSWGRGLYNEQF
TRBJ2-6 | TRBV5-1 | ASSFRSGLAGANVLT
TRBJ2-2 | TRBV18 | ASSQTDKNTGELF
TRBJ1-1 | TRBV6-5 | ASSFGQGGTEAF
TRBJ2-2 | TRBV18 | ASSPVSPRGLNTGELF
TRBJ1-4 | TRBV2 | ASLDRDRGLSTNEKLF
TRBJ2-4 | TRBV4-2 | ASSQDIGGGVAKNIQY
TRBJ2-1 | TRBV10-3 | AISGQGVAGSEQF
TRBJ2-6 | TRBV5-1 | ASSLDQSPLSGANVLT
TRBJ2-7 | TRBV28 | ASSLRGGPSYEQY
TRBJ2-1 | TRBV18 | ASSTSLIDEQF
TRBJ2-6 | TRBV28 | ASKESSGANVLT
TRBJ1-2 | TRBV10-2 | ASTGGNYGYT